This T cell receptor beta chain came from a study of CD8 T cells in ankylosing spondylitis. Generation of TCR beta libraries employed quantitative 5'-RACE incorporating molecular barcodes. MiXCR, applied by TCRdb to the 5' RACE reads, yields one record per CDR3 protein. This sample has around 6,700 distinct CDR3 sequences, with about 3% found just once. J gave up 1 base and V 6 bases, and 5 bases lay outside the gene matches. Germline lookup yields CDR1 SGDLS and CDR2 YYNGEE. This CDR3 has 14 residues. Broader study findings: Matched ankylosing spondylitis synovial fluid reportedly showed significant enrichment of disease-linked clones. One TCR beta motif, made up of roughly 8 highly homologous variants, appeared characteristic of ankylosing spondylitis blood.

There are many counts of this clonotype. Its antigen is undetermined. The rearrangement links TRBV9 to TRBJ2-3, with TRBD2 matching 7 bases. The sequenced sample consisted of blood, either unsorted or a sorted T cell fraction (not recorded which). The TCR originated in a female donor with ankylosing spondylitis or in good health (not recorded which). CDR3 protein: CASTLSGGTDTQYF. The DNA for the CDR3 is TGTGCCAGCACCCTCAGCGGGGGCACAGATACGCAGTATTTT. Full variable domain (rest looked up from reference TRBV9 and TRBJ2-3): DSGVTQTPKHLITATGQRVTLRCSPRSGDLSVYWYQQSLDQGLQFLIQYYNGEERAKGNILERFSAQQFPDLHSELNLSSLELGDSALYFCASTLSGGTDTQYFGPGTRLTVL.